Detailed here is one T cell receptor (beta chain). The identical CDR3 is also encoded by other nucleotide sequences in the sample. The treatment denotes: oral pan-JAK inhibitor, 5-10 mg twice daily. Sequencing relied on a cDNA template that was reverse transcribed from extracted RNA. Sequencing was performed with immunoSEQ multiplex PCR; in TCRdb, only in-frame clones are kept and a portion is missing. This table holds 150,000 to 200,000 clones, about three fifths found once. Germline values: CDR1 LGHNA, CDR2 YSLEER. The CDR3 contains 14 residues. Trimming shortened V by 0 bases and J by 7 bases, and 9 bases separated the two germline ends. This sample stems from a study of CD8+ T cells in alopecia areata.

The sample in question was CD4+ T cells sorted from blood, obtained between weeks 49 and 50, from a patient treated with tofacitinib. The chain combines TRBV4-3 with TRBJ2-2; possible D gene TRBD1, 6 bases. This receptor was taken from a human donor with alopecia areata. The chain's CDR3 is CASSQDRGVGELFF. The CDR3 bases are TGCGCCAGCAGCCAAGACAGGGGAGTCGGGGAGCTGTTTTTT.